These 8 T cell receptor beta chains originate from one sample sequenced in a study of vaccination and CD4 T cells after COVID-19. The Oncomine TCR Beta short-read assay sequenced DNA from cultured CD4+ T cells. TCRdb re-called the PCR reads through MiXCR, storing one row per CDR3 protein. Of about 13,000 distinct CDR3 sequences in the sample, roughly 70% were seen once. The treatment denotes: approximately 10-day PBMC culture with coronavirus spike peptide pools or control peptides (ViraFEST assay). No antigen is known for these receptors. Sequencing input: CD4+ T cells from blood, cultured in vitro. Receptors originate from a human donor who had recovered from COVID-19.

The gene calls are TRBV7-2 and TRBJ2-7; a possible D gene is TRBD1 (6 bases). This CDR3 is 14 amino acids long. Germline assignment: CDR1 SGHTA and CDR2 FQGNSA. V was trimmed by 3 bases and J by 4 bases, leaving 13 bases between them. This chain's CDR3 is CASSFSQGIYEQYF. The DNA for the CDR3 is TGTGCCAGCAGCTTCTCCCAGGGGATATACGAGCAGTACTTC.

The chain employs TRBV25-1 and TRBJ2-3; D unclear. V dropped 2 bases and J dropped 2 bases, with 8 bases sitting between them. CDR1 and CDR2 from the germline V gene are MGHDK and SYGVNS. This CDR3 contains 14 residues. CDR3 DNA: TGTGCCAGCAGTGAACGAGCTCACACAGATACGCAGTATTTT. Translation: CASSERAHTDTQYF.

This clonotype was detected once. This chain uses TRBV20-1 with TRBJ2-7; the match to TRBD2 covers 10 bases. The CDR3 covers 15 residues. Germline V lookup: CDR1 DFQATT, CDR2 SNEGSKA (reference sequence). V was clipped by 0 bases and J by 2 bases; unmatched bases: 4. The DNA of the CDR3 is TGCAGTGCTAGAGATCCAGCGGGAGGGGCCTACGAGCAGTACTTC. Its translation is CSARDPAGGAYEQYF.

The rearrangement links TRBV20-1 to TRBJ1-5; no definite D call. The CDR3 covers 15 residues. V lost 3 bases to trimming and J lost 2 bases, with 14 bases between them. Per germline, CDR1 DFQATT and CDR2 SNEGSKA (reference sequence). CDR3 sequence reads: CSASPGNGGNQPQHF. The CDR3 bases are TGCAGTGCTAGCCCCGGGAATGGGGGCAATCAGCCCCAGCATTTT.

The chain joins TRBV6-1 to TRBJ2-1, with D perhaps assigned TRBD1 or TRBD2 (6 bases each). From germline, CDR1 is MNHNS and CDR2 SASEGT. This CDR3 spans 15 amino acids. Trimming shortened V by 7 bases and J by 4 bases, and 17 bases separated the two germline ends. Here the CDR3 DNA reads TGTGCCAGCAAGGGGGAGGCGGGACCTTACAATGAGCAGTTCTTC. It translates to CASKGEAGPYNEQFF.

Here the CDR3 reads CASSQESTTDTQYF. CDR3 coding DNA: TGCGCCAGCAGCCAAGAAAGTACCACAGATACGCAGTATTTT. The chain has TRBV4-3 and TRBJ2-3; D unclear. CDR3 size: 14 residues. Germline V gene lookup returns CDR1 LGHNA and CDR2 YSLEER. V lost 0 bases, J lost 2 bases, and 6 bases lay in between.

The rearrangement uses TRBV20-1 and TRBJ2-1; D is unclear. The V gene lost 0 bases and the J gene lost 2 bases, with 14 bases spanning the gap. The germline V gene encodes CDR1 DFQATT and CDR2 SNEGSKA (reference sequence). The CDR3 loop spans 16 amino acids. The CDR3 loop is CSARDRRTAAYNEQFF. Here the CDR3 DNA reads TGCAGTGCTAGAGATCGTCGCACTGCGGCCTACAATGAGCAGTTCTTC.

The genes are TRBV19 and TRBJ1-5, with 7 bases identical to TRBD1. CDR1 LNHDA and CDR2 SQIVND come from the germline V gene (reference sequence). CDR3 size: 14 residues. Trimming removed 9 bases from V and 3 bases from J; junction bases left unmatched: 8. In DNA form, the CDR3 reads TGTGCCAGCACCCCGGGACAGCACAATCAGCCCCAGCATTTT. Residues: CASTPGQHNQPQHF. Variable domain in full (rest from reference TRBV19 and TRBJ1-5): DGGITQSPKYLFRKEGQNVTLSCEQNLNHDAMYWYRQDPGQGLRLIYYSQIVNDFQKGDIAEGYSVSREKKESFPLTVTSAQKNPTAFYLCASTPGQHNQPQHFGDGTRLSIL.